Presented here are 11 T cell receptor beta chains from one specimen sequenced in a study of identical twins. In TCRdb, the 5' RACE reads were re-called with MiXCR into one record per CDR3 protein. Among about 240,000 distinct CDR3 sequences listed, 6% to 8.5% were seen once. This sample also belongs to another study, concerning yellow fever vaccine responses in identical twins.

Sequencing input: CD8+ T cells sorted from blood. These TCRs come from a woman aged 18-30 years in good health.

The V and J genes are TRBV12-3 or TRBV12-4 and TRBJ1-6, with D uncertain. Deletions cut 1 base from V and 15 bases from J, with 10 bases between. The CDR3 contains 12 residues. The CDR3 region has the DNA TGTGCCAGCAGTTTAGGTGACAATCTCCTCCACTTT. This translates into CASSLGDNLLHF.

This clonotype came up a few times. The V call is TRBV3-1, the J call TRBJ2-1; a weak D match, TRBD2 (5 bases). The germline CDR1 and CDR2 sequences are LGHDT and YNNKEL (reference sequence). This CDR3 region has 15 residues. V lost 8 bases and J lost 5, with 19 bases in between. The CDR3 nucleotides are TGTGCCAGCCGCCGGGGAGCAACGGGGAACAATGAGCAGTTCTTC. Its protein product is CASRRGATGNNEQFF.

In its sample, this clonotype was seen a few times. The genes are TRBV11-3 and TRBJ1-2; D remains unclear. The germline V gene has CDR1 SGHNT and CDR2 YENEEA. V lost 4 bases and J 0 bases, leaving 6 bases between the germline ends. The CDR3 length is 13 residues. CDR3 bases: TGTGCCAGCAGCTCCCACCCTAACTATGGCTACACCTTC. Translated: CASSSHPNYGYTF. The entire variable domain, with the rest obtained from reference TRBV11-3 and TRBJ1-2, is as follows: EAGVVQSPRYKIIEKKQPVAFWCNPISGHNTLYWYLQNLGQGPELLIRYENEEAVDDSQLPKDRFSAERLKGVDSTLKIQPAELGDSAVYLCASSSHPNYGYTFGSGTRLTVV.

The rearrangement uses TRBV6-5 and TRBJ2-2; no clear D. The CDR3 covers 14 residues. Germline V gene lookup returns CDR1 MNHEY and CDR2 SVGAGI. V shed 2 bases and J shed 5 bases, with 9 bases lying between them. The CDR3 nucleotides are TGTGCCAGCAGTTACCCAGGTCGTACCGGGGAGCTGTTTTTT. Translation: CASSYPGRTGELFF.

This clonotype came up many times. For the CDR3, the DNA is TGTGCCAGCAGCTCACCCCAGGGGGTGAACACTGAAGCTTTCTTT. Encoded protein: CASSSPQGVNTEAFF. This chain connects TRBV7-6 to TRBJ1-1; 7 nucleotides line up with TRBD1. Germline V CDR1 and CDR2: SGHVS, FNYEAQ. V shed 4 bases, J shed 0 bases, and the junction held 5 bases outside the gene matches. This CDR3 comprises 15 residues.

This clonotype was seen ten or more times. The chain is built from TRBV20-1 and TRBJ2-7, with D tentatively TRBD1 (6 bases). The CDR3 extends over 12 amino acids. V lost 3 bases, J lost 4 bases, and 10 bases lay in between. Germline lookup yields CDR1 DFQATT and CDR2 SNEGSKA (reference sequence). CDR3 region: CSARDSLYEQYV. CDR3 in DNA: TGCAGTGCTAGGGACAGCCTTTACGAGCAGTACGTC.

At least ten counts were recorded for this clonotype. This sequence joins TRBV12-3 or TRBV12-4 and TRBJ1-1, with D maybe TRBD1 (5 bases). CDR3 length equals 13 residues. V was shortened by 1 base and J by 4 bases, with 7 bases between the two germline ends. DNA for the CDR3: TGTGCCAGCAGTTTAGGGGGGAGCACTGAAGCTTTCTTT. This sequence encodes CASSLGGSTEAFF.

This clonotype was counted ten times or more. The J gene is TRBJ2-7, the V gene TRBV6-1, with no clear D. The CDR3 is made up of 13 amino acids. Germline V lookup: CDR1 MNHNS, CDR2 SASEGT. Between the trimmed V and J ends, which lost 4 bases and 4 bases, there was a span of 11 bases. The CDR3 nucleotides are TGTGCCAGCAGTGCGAGTCCCACTTACGAGCAGTACGTC. Protein product: CASSASPTYEQYV.

The chain has TRBV7-2 and TRBJ2-2; 14 bases agree with TRBD2. V trimming: 5 bases; J trimming: 6 bases; junction bases outside the gene matches: 2. Per the germline V gene, CDR1 is SGHTA and CDR2 is FQGNSA. This CDR3 has 15 residues. The CDR3 DNA follows: TGTGCCAGCAGCCTGGGACTAGCGGGAGCCGGGGAGCTGTTTTTT. Its protein product is CASSLGLAGAGELFF.

In its sample, this clonotype was seen many times. V gene TRBV3-1 combines with J gene TRBJ1-1; the D is unclear. The CDR3 length is 13 residues. The germline V gene has CDR1 LGHDT and CDR2 YNNKEL (reference sequence). The V gene lost 0 bases and the J gene lost 2 bases, with 4 bases spanning the gap. For the CDR3, the DNA is TGTGCCAGCAGCCAAGATATCAACACTGAAGCTTTCTTT. It codes for CASSQDINTEAFF.

This clonotype was picked up a small number of times. The chain combines TRBV2 with TRBJ2-5; a possible D gene is TRBD1 (6 bases). Per germline, CDR1 SNHLY and CDR2 FYNNEI. This CDR3 has 13 amino acids. Trimming left V 11 bases short and J 2 bases short, with 15 bases between. CDR3 sequence reads: CASRRTAQETQYF. The CDR3 DNA sequence: TGTGCCTCCCGACGGACAGCTCAAGAGACCCAGTACTTC.